The rows below give T cell receptor beta chains drawn from one sample of a study of early stage breast cancer tumors. Profiled with immunoSEQ multiplex PCR; TCRdb holds only in-frame clones, not every one. Of 5,200 or so clones listed, about 70% are singletons. Sequencing was carried out using breast tumor tissue. The source of these receptors is a person in their sixties or seventies with breast cancer. Each CDR3 is given with its conserved first and last residue. The order of the fields is clone size, J gene, V gene, D gene, CDR3 DNA, CDR3 protein. D genes are given only for firm matches. Only part of the rows carry a size: once, few, many, or a class if the clone is expanded.

.,TRBJ2-3,TRBV30,TRBD2,TGTGCCTGGAGTAGGGGACTAGCGGGGCCCACAGATACGCAGTATTTT,CAWSRGLAGPTDTQYF
.,TRBJ2-3,TRBV10-2,TRBD2,TGCGCCAGCAGCGAGGAGGGGCGGGGGGGCCGCGATACGCAGTATTTT,CASSEEGRGGRDTQYF
.,TRBJ1-3,TRBV9,.,TGTGCCAGCAGCGTCGTAGCTTCGGCCAGGACCGGAAACACCATATATTTT,CASSVVASARTGNTIYF
.,TRBJ1-1,TRBV28,.,TGTGCCAGCAGCCTCTGGGGGAACACTGAAGCTTTCTTT,CASSLWGNTEAFF
once,TRBJ1-6,TRBV7-8,.,TGTGCCAGCAGCTTGAACAGCCTTCTCAGCTCCTATAATTCACCCCTCCACTTT,CASSLNSLLSSYNSPLHF
medium-sized,TRBJ2-5,TRBV7-6,.,TGTGCCAGCAGTCGCGGGGTGGGAAGCCAAGAGACCCAGTACTTC,CASSRGVGSQETQYF
.,TRBJ2-7,TRBV5-1,TRBD2,TGCGCCAGCAGCTCGGCGGGGGGGGCGAGGGAAGCGCGACTGTACGAGCAGTACTTC,CASSSAGGAREARLYEQYF
.,TRBJ2-2,TRBV9,.,TGTGCCAGCAGCGTATCACAGCTCCCCTTGGGCGGGGAGCTGTTTTTT,CASSVSQLPLGGELFF
.,TRBJ2-5,TRBV15,.,TGTGCCACCAGCAGAGATCCTGCCAAGGAGACCCAGTACTTC,CATSRDPAKETQYF
.,TRBJ1-2,TRBV18,.,TGTGCCAGCTCACCGGCACAGGGTCCGTACTATGGCTACACCTTC,CASSPAQGPYYGYTF